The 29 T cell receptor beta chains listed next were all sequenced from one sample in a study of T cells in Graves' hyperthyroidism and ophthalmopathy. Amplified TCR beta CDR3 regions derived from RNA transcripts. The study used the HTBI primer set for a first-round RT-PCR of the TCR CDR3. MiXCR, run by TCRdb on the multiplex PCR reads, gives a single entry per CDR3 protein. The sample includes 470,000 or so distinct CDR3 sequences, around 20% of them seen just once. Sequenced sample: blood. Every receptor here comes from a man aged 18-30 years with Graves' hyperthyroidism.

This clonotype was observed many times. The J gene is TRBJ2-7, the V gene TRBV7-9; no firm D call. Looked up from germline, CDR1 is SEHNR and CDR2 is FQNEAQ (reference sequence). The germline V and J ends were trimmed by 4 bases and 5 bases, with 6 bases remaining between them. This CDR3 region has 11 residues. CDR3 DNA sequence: TGTGCCAGCAGCTCCGAGAACGAGCAGTACTTC. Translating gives CASSSENEQYF.

The CDR3 region has the DNA TGTGCCAGCACCCGACAGGCAATGAACACTGAAGCTTTCTTT. It specifies CASTRQAMNTEAFF. This chain uses TRBV7-2 with TRBJ1-1; maybe TRBD1 (6 bases). Germline V gene lookup returns CDR1 SGHTA and CDR2 FQGNSA. The ends were cut back, 7 bases at V and 0 bases at J, with 12 bases in the middle. The CDR3 loop spans 14 amino acids.

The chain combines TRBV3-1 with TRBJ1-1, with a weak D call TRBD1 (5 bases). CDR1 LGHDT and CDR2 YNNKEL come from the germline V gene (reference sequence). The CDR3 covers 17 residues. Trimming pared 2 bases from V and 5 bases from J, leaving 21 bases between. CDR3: CASSQPTGGSYRTEAFF. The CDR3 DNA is TGTGCCAGCAGCCAACCCACCGGGGGGAGTTATCGGACTGAAGCTTTCTTT.

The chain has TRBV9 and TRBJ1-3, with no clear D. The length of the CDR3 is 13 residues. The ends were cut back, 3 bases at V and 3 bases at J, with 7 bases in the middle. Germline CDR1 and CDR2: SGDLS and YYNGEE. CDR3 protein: CASSARVGNTIYF. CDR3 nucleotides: TGTGCCAGCAGCGCTCGAGTTGGAAACACCATATATTTT.

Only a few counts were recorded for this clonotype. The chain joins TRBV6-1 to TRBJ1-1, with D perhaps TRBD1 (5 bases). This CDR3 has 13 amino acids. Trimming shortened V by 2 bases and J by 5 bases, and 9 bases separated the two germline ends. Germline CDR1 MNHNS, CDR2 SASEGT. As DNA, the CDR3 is TGTGCCAGCAGTGAATGGGGGATAACTGAAGCTTTCTTT. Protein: CASSEWGITEAFF.

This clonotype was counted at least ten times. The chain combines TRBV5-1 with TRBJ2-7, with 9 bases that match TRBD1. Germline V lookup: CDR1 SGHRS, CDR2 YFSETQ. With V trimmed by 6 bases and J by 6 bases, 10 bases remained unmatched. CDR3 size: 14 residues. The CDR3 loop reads CASTGPGTGSEQYF. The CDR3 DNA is TGCGCCAGCACAGGTCCCGGGACAGGGTCCGAGCAGTACTTC.

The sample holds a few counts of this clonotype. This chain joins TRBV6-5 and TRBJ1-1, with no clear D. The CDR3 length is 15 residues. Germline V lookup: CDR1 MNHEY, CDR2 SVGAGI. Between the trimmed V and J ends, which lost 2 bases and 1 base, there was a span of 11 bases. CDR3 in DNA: TGTGCCAGCAGTTACCAGACCGTACAGAACACTGAAGCTTTCTTT. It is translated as CASSYQTVQNTEAFF.

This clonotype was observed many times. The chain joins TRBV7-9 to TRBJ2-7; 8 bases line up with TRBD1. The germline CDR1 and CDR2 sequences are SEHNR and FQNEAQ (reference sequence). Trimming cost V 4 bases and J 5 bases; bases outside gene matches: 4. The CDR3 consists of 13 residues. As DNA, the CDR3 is TGTGCCAGCAGCTGGGGACAGGACGACGAGCAGTACTTC. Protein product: CASSWGQDDEQYF.

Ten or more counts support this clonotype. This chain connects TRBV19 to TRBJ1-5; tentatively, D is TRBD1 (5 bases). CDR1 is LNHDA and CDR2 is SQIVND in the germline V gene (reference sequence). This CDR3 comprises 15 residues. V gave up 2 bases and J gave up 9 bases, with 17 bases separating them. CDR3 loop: CASSIQGRLWGPQHF. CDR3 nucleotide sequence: TGTGCCAGTAGTATACAGGGAAGGTTGTGGGGGCCCCAGCATTTT.

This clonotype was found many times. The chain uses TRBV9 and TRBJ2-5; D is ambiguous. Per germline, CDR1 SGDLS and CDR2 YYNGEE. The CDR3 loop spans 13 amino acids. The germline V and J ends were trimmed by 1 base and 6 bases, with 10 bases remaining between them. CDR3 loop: CASSVRGSQTQYF. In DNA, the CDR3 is TGTGCCAGCAGCGTAAGAGGCAGTCAGACCCAGTACTTC.

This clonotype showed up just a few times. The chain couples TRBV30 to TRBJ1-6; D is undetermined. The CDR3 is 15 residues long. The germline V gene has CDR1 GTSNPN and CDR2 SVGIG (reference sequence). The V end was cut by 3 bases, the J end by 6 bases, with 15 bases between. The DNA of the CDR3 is TGTGCCTGGAGGATGGACCAAATCTCTAATTCACCCCTCCACTTT. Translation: CAWRMDQISNSPLHF. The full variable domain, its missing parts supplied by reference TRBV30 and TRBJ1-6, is SQTIHQWPATLVQPVGSPLSLECTVEGTSNPNLYWYRQAAGRGLQLLFYSVGIGQISSEVPQNLSASRPQDRQFILSSKKLLLSDSGFYLCAWRMDQISNSPLHFGNGTRLTVT.

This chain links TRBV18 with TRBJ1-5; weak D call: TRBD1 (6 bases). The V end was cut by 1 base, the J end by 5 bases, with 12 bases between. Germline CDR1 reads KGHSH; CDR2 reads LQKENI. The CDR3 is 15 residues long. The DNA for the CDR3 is TGTGCCAGCTCACCACACGGGGGCGGATATCAGCCCCAGCATTTT. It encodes CASSPHGGGYQPQHF.

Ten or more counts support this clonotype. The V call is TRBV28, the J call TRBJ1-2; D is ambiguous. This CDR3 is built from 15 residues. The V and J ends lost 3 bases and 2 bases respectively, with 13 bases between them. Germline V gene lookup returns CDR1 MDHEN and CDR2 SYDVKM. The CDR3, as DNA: TGTGCCAGCAGTTTCGTTTCTTGGTGGAACTATGGCTACACCTTC. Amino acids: CASSFVSWWNYGYTF.

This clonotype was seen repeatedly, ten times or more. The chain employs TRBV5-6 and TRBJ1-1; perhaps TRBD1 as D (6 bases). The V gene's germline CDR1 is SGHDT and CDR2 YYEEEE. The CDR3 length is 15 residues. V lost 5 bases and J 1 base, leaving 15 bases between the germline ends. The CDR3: CASRLKGGGNTEAFF. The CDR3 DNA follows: TGTGCCAGCAGACTTAAGGGGGGAGGGAACACTGAAGCTTTCTTT.

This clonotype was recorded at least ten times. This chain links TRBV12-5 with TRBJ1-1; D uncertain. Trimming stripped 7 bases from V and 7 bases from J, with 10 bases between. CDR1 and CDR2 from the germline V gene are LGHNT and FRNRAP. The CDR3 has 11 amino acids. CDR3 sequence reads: CASDLQLEAFF. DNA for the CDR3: TGTGCTAGTGACCTACAGCTTGAAGCTTTCTTT.

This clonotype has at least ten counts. CDR3 sequence: CASTWTSGGAGETQYF. CDR3 nucleotide sequence: TGTGCCAGCACTTGGACTAGCGGGGGGGCCGGGGAGACCCAGTACTTC. V is TRBV12-3 or TRBV12-4 and J is TRBJ2-5; the match to TRBD2 covers 15 bases. V shed 7 bases, J shed 5 bases, and the junction held 8 bases outside the gene matches. The CDR3 loop spans 16 amino acids.

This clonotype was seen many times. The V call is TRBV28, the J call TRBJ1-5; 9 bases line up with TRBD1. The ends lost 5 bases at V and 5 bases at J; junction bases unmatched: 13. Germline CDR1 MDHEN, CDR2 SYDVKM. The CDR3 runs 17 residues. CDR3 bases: TGTGCCAGCAGTCTCGGACAGGGGCCGACCTCCGATCAGCCCCAGCATTTT. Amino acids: CASSLGQGPTSDQPQHF. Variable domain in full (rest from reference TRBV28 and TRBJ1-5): DVKVTQSSRYLVKRTGEKVFLECVQDMDHENMFWYRQDPGLGLRLIYFSYDVKMKEKGDIPEGYSVSREKKERFSLILESASTNQTSMYLCASSLGQGPTSDQPQHFGDGTRLSIL.

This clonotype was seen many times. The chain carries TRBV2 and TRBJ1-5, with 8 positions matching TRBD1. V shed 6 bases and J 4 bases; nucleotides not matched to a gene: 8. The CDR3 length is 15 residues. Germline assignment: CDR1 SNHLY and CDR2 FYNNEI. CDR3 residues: CASSDDRGSNQPQHF. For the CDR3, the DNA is TGTGCCAGCAGCGACGACAGGGGCTCAAATCAGCCCCAGCATTTT.

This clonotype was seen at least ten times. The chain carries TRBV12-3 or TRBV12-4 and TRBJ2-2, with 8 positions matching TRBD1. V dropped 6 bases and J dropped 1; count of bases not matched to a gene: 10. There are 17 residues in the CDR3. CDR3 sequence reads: CASSLDRGGVNTGELFF. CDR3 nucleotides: TGTGCCAGCAGCCTTGACAGGGGCGGTGTGAACACCGGGGAGCTGTTTTTT.

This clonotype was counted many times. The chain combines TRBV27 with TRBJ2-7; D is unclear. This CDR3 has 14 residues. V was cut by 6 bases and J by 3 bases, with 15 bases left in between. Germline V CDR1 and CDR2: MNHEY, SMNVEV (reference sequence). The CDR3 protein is CASSSPLRGYEQYF. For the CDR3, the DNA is TGTGCCAGCAGCTCTCCCCTTCGCGGCTACGAGCAGTACTTC.

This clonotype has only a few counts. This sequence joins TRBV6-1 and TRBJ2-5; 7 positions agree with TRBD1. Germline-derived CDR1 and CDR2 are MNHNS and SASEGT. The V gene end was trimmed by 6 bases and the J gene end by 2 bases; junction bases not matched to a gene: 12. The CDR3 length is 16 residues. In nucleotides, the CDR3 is TGTGCCAGCAGCAATACAGGGGTGACCGCACAAGAGACCCAGTACTTC. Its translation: CASSNTGVTAQETQYF.

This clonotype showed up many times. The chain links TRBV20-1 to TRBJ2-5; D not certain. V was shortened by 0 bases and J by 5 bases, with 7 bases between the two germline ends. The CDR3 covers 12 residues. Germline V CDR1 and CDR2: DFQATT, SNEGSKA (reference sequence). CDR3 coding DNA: TGCAGTGCTAGAGAAACCAGCGAGACCCAGTACTTC. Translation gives CSARETSETQYF.

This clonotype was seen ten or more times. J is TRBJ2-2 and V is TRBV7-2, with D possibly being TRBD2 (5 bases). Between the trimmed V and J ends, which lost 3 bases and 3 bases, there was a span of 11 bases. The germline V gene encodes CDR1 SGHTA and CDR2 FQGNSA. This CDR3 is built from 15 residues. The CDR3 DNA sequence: TGTGCCAGCAGCTTGGTGGGCGGGTACACCGGGGAGCTGTTTTTT. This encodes CASSLVGGYTGELFF.

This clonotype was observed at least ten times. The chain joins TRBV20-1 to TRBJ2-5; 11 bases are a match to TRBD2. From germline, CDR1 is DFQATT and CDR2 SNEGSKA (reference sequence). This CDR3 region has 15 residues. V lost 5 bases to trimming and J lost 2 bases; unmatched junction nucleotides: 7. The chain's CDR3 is CSADRLAGTQETQYF. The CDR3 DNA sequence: TGCAGTGCTGATCGACTAGCGGGGACTCAAGAGACCCAGTACTTC.

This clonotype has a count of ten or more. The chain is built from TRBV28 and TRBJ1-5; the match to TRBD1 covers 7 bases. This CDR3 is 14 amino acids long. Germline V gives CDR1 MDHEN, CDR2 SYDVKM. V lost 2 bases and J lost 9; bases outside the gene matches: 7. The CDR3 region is CASSLVAGGRPQHF. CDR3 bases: TGTGCCAGCAGTTTAGTGGCAGGGGGACGGCCCCAGCATTTT.

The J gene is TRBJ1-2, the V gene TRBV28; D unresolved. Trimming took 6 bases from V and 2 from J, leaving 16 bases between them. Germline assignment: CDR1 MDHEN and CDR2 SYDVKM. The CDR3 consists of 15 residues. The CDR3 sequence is CASSFPPGKNYGYTF. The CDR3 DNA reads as TGTGCCAGCAGCTTCCCCCCGGGCAAGAACTATGGCTACACCTTC.

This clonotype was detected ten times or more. The CDR3 DNA is TGTGCCATCAGTGAGTCGCTCAATACTAACTATGGCTACACCTTC. Translating gives CAISESLNTNYGYTF. The rearrangement links TRBV10-3 to TRBJ1-2; D is ambiguous. CDR3 length: 15 residues. Trimming shortened V by 0 bases and J by 0 bases, and 8 bases separated the two germline ends. Germline CDR1 reads ENHRY; CDR2 reads SYGVKD.

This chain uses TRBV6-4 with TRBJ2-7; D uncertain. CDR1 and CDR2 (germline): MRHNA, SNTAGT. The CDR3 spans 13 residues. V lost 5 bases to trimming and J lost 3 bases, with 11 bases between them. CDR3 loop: CASSPLLDYEQYF. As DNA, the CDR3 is TGTGCCAGCAGTCCACTCCTAGACTACGAGCAGTACTTC.

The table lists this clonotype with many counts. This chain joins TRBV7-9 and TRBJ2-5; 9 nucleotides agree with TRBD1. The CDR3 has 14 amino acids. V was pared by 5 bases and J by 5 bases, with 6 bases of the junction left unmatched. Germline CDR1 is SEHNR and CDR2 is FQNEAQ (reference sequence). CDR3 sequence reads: CASSVTGGQETQYF. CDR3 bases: TGTGCCAGCAGCGTAACAGGGGGCCAGGAGACCCAGTACTTC.